This entry describes one T cell receptor beta chain. The same CDR3 also results from other DNA sequences found in this sample. This entry comes from a study of control samples from healthy donors and cancer patients. Trimming at V came to 1 base and at J to 5 bases, leaving 2 bases not matched to a gene. Germline values: CDR1 SGHTA, CDR2 FQGNSA. The CDR3 sequence is 15 residues long. Some clones are missing from TCRdb's copy, which holds only in-frame ones; the method was immunoSEQ multiplex PCR. The data hold under 50,000 clones, with about 90% observed a single time. The sample consisted of PBMCs. This clonotype was obtained from a woman aged 60-70 years with lung cancer. V and J are TRBV7-2 and TRBJ2-1; TRBD2 matches 10 bases. The CDR3 DNA is TGTGCCAGCAGCTTAGTTAGCGGGGGGAACAATGAGCAGTTCTTC. Residues: CASSLVSGGNNEQFF.